This T cell receptor beta chain came from a study of T cells in Graves' hyperthyroidism and ophthalmopathy. Based on clinical symptoms, serum thyroxine and TRAb, thyroid ultrasound and orbital computed tomography, diagnoses were reached. Amplified TCR beta CDR3 regions derived from RNA transcripts. TCR CDR3 regions were first amplified by RT-PCR with HTBI primers. One entry per CDR3 protein results from TCRdb running MiXCR on the multiplex PCR reads. The sample holds a few hundred thousand distinct CDR3 sequences, approximately 16% seen once. The germline CDR1 and CDR2 sequences are LNHDA and SQIVND (reference sequence). CDR3 length equals 14 residues. V was clipped by 5 bases and J by 6 bases; unmatched bases: 5.

This sequence was found in a woman between 40 and 55 years old with Graves' ophthalmopathy. V and J are TRBV19 and TRBJ2-1, with 9 bases fitting TRBD1. The sequenced material came from blood. CDR3 sequence (DNA): TGTGCCAGTAGTCGGGACAGGGCACTCAATGAGCAGTTCTTC. Its protein product is CASSRDRALNEQFF.